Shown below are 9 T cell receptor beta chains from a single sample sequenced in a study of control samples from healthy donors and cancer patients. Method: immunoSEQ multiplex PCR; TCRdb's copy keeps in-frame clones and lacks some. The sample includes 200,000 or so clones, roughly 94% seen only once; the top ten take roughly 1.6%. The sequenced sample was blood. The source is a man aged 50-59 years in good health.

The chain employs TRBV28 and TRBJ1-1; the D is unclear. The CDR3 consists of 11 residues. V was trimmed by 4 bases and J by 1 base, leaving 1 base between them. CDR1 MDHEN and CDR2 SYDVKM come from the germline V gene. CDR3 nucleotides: TGTGCCAGCAGTTCGAACACTGAAGCTTTCTTT. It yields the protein CASSSNTEAFF.

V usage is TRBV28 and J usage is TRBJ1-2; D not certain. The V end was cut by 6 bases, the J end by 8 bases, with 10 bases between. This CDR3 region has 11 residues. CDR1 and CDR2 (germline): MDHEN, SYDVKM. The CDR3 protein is CASSSGWGYTF. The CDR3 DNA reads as TGTGCCAGCAGCTCGGGTTGGGGCTACACCTTC.

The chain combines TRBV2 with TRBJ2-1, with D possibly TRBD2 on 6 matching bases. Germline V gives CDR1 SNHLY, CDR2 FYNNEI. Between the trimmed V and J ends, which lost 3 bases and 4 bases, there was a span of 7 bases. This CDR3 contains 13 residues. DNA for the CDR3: TGTGCCAGCAGTGATCGGGGGTACAATGAGCAGTTCTTC. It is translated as CASSDRGYNEQFF.

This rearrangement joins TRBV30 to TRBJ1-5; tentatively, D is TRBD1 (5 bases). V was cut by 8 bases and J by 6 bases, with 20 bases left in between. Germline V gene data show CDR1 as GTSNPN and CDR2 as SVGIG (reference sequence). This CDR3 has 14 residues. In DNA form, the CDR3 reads TGTGCCGGGTCGAGGGCAGGCGGGGGTCAGCCCCAGCATTTT. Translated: CAGSRAGGGQPQHF. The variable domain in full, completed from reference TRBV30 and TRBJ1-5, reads SQTIHQWPATLVQPVGSPLSLECTVEGTSNPNLYWYRQAAGRGLQLLFYSVGIGQISSEVPQNLSASRPQDRQFILSSKKLLLSDSGFYLCAGSRAGGGQPQHFGDGTRLSIL.

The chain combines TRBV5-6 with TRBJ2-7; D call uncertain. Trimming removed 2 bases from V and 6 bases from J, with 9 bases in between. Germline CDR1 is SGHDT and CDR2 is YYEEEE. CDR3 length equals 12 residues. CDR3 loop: CASSFVSAEQYF. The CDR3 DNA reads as TGTGCCAGCAGCTTCGTGTCGGCCGAGCAGTACTTC.

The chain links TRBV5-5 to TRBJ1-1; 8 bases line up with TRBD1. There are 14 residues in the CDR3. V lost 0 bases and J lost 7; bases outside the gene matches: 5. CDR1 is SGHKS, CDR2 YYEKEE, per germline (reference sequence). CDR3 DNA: TGTGCCAGCAGCTTGGCAGGGGGCGAAGTTGAAGCTTTCTTT. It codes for CASSLAGGEVEAFF.

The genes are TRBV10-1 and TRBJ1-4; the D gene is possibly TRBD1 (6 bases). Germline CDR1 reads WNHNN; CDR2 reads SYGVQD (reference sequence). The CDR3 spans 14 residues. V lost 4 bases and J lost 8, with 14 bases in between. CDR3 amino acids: CASSGPGQSEKLFF. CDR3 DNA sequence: TGCGCCAGCAGTGGGCCTGGACAGAGCGAAAAACTGTTTTTT.

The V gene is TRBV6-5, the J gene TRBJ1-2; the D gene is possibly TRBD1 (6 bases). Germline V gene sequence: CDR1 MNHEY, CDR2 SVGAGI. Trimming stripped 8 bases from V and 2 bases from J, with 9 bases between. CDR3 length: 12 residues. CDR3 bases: TGTGCCAGCCACAGGGTGAACTATGGCTACACCTTC. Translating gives CASHRVNYGYTF.

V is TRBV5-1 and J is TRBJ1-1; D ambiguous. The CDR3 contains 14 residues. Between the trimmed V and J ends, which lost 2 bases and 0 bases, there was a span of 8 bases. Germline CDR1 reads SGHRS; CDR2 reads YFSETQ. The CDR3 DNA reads TGCGCCAGCAGCTTCCAGCTCATGAACACTGAAGCTTTCTTT. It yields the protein CASSFQLMNTEAFF.